These T cell receptor beta chains were read from a single sample in a study of cytomegalovirus exposure and HLA in healthy donors. The repertoire was sequenced with immunoSEQ multiplex PCR; TCRdb's copy has only in-frame clones and lacks some. This sample has about 150,000 clones; over 70% occur once, and the top ten carry around 14%. The sequencing input was PBMCs. The receptors come from a woman aged 40 to 50 in good health and CMV-seronegative. The CDR3 runs from the conserved cysteine through the conserved F or W. A D gene is named only where the DNA matches it firmly. A clone size is listed for some rows: how often the clone was seen (once, few, many), or a class if it is expanded.

cdr3_nt: TGTTCCAGCAGCTTGGGCTCCACGCTCTATGGCTACACCTTC
cdr3_aa: CSSSLGSTLYGYTF
d_call: -
v_call: TRBV7-9
j_call: TRBJ1-2
clone_size: few

cdr3_nt: TGTGCTAGCAGTTTGCTGGGACTAGCGAGGGAGCAGTACTTC
cdr3_aa: CASSLLGLAREQYF
d_call: TRBD2
v_call: TRBV27
j_call: TRBJ2-7
clone_size: -

cdr3_nt: TGCGCCAGCAGCGCGGGACAGGTCGATGGCTACACCTTC
cdr3_aa: CASSAGQVDGYTF
d_call: TRBD1
v_call: TRBV5-1
j_call: TRBJ1-2
clone_size: few

cdr3_nt: TGTGCCAGCAGATCGATTGCAGAGGCCTCTACTAGGGCCAACGTCCTGACTTTC
cdr3_aa: CASRSIAEASTRANVLTF
d_call: -
v_call: TRBV28
j_call: TRBJ2-6
clone_size: -

cdr3_nt: TGTGCCAGCAGCGTACGACAGGGCGGCTCTGAAGCTTTCTTT
cdr3_aa: CASSVRQGGSEAFF
d_call: TRBD1
v_call: TRBV4-2
j_call: TRBJ1-1
clone_size: -

cdr3_nt: TGTGCTAGTGGTTCCCCCTCAGATACGCAGTATTTT
cdr3_aa: CASGSPSDTQYF
d_call: -
v_call: TRBV12-5
j_call: TRBJ2-3
clone_size: -

cdr3_nt: TGTGCCAGCAGATCCCCAGGGGTTCCGGAGACCCAGTACTTC
cdr3_aa: CASRSPGVPETQYF
d_call: -
v_call: TRBV28
j_call: TRBJ2-5
clone_size: -

cdr3_nt: TGTGCCAGCAGCCCGGGACTAGCAACGTGCGAGCAGTACTTC
cdr3_aa: CASSPGLATCEQYF
d_call: TRBD2
v_call: TRBV9
j_call: TRBJ2-7
clone_size: -

cdr3_nt: TGTGCCAGCACCCGACCCCCCTCGACAGGCTACGAGCAGTACTTC
cdr3_aa: CASTRPPSTGYEQYF
d_call: -
v_call: TRBV6-5
j_call: TRBJ2-7
clone_size: once

cdr3_nt: TGTGCCAGCAGGATGCAGGGGAATATACGCTACACCTTC
cdr3_aa: CASRMQGNIRYTF
d_call: -
v_call: TRBV6-1
j_call: TRBJ1-2
clone_size: -

cdr3_nt: TGTGCCAGCAGCTTAGTTGCGGGAAGGCAAGAGACCCAGTACTTC
cdr3_aa: CASSLVAGRQETQYF
d_call: -
v_call: TRBV7-9
j_call: TRBJ2-5
clone_size: -

cdr3_nt: TGTGCCAGCAGCCTACGAAAGGAGGGCACTGAAGCTTTCTTT
cdr3_aa: CASSLRKEGTEAFF
d_call: -
v_call: TRBV28
j_call: TRBJ1-1
clone_size: few

cdr3_nt: TGTGCCAGCGGGCAGACAGGGGGCGGGTATAGCAATCAGCCCCAGCATTTT
cdr3_aa: CASGQTGGGYSNQPQHF
d_call: TRBD1
v_call: TRBV11-3
j_call: TRBJ1-5
clone_size: -

cdr3_nt: TGTGCCAGCAGTTTGACAGAGAACACTGAAGCTTTCTTT
cdr3_aa: CASSLTENTEAFF
d_call: -
v_call: TRBV28
j_call: TRBJ1-1
clone_size: -

cdr3_nt: TGTGCCAGCTCAACCGGGACAGGGGGTTCCGAGCAGTACTTC
cdr3_aa: CASSTGTGGSEQYF
d_call: TRBD1
v_call: TRBV7-3
j_call: TRBJ2-7
clone_size: -

cdr3_nt: TGCGCCAGCAGCCAAGATCGAGGCACTGAAGCTTTCTTT
cdr3_aa: CASSQDRGTEAFF
d_call: -
v_call: TRBV4-3
j_call: TRBJ1-1
clone_size: -

cdr3_nt: TGTGCCGGCCGAACAGGGGGGAATTCACCCCTCCACTTT
cdr3_aa: CAGRTGGNSPLHF
d_call: TRBD1
v_call: TRBV2
j_call: TRBJ1-6
clone_size: few

cdr3_nt: TGTGCCAGCGTTGAAGGGACTAAGACTTCCTACGAGCAGTACTTC
cdr3_aa: CASVEGTKTSYEQYF
d_call: TRBD2
v_call: TRBV6-1
j_call: TRBJ2-7
clone_size: -

cdr3_nt: TGTGCCAGCAGACCCGGACAGGGCACGACTGAAGCTTTCTTT
cdr3_aa: CASRPGQGTTEAFF
d_call: TRBD1
v_call: TRBV6-5
j_call: TRBJ1-1
clone_size: few

cdr3_nt: TGTGCCAGCAGCCCCGCACACCCAGGGGGCTGGTCTGGAAACACCATATATTTT
cdr3_aa: CASSPAHPGGWSGNTIYF
d_call: TRBD1
v_call: TRBV11-2
j_call: TRBJ1-3
clone_size: -

cdr3_nt: TGTGCCAGCAGCGTAGTCAGGGCTGGGGGGGAGCAGTACTTC
cdr3_aa: CASSVVRAGGEQYF
d_call: -
v_call: TRBV9
j_call: TRBJ2-7
clone_size: few

cdr3_nt: TGTGCCAGCAGCTTAGTCGAGAGGAATAATCAGCCCCAGCATTTT
cdr3_aa: CASSLVERNNQPQHF
d_call: -
v_call: TRBV7-8
j_call: TRBJ1-5
clone_size: -

cdr3_nt: TGTGCCAGCAGCTTGGGAGAGCGGGAGCGTGGCACCGGGGAGCTGTTTTTT
cdr3_aa: CASSLGERERGTGELFF
d_call: TRBD2
v_call: TRBV5-4
j_call: TRBJ2-2
clone_size: once

cdr3_nt: TGTGCCACCAGCGGGGGACTACGTGTCTACGAGCAGTACTTC
cdr3_aa: CATSGGLRVYEQYF
d_call: TRBD2
v_call: TRBV15
j_call: TRBJ2-7
clone_size: few

cdr3_nt: TGTGCAAGTCGCTTAGCAGGCAGGGGCACAGATACGCAGTATTTT
cdr3_aa: CASRLAGRGTDTQYF
d_call: -
v_call: TRBV12-2
j_call: TRBJ2-3
clone_size: -

cdr3_nt: TGCGCCAGCAGCCAGACAACCGGAGGGGCTGAAGCTTTCTTT
cdr3_aa: CASSQTTGGAEAFF
d_call: -
v_call: TRBV4-3
j_call: TRBJ1-1
clone_size: -

cdr3_nt: TGTGCCAGCAGCGCTACAGGGGGCCAGGCTTTCTTT
cdr3_aa: CASSATGGQAFF
d_call: TRBD1
v_call: TRBV9
j_call: TRBJ1-1
clone_size: -

cdr3_nt: TGTGCCAGCAGCTTAGACTGGCCGGGAGAGGTCGGTTCACCCCTCCACTTT
cdr3_aa: CASSLDWPGEVGSPLHF
d_call: -
v_call: TRBV11-2
j_call: TRBJ1-6
clone_size: -

cdr3_nt: TGTGCCACCAGCAGCACCTGGGACAGCCAAGAGACCCAGTACTTC
cdr3_aa: CATSSTWDSQETQYF
d_call: TRBD1
v_call: TRBV15
j_call: TRBJ2-5
clone_size: -

cdr3_nt: TGTGCCAGCAGCAACAGGGGGAGCAATCAGCCCCAGCATTTT
cdr3_aa: CASSNRGSNQPQHF
d_call: TRBD1
v_call: TRBV2
j_call: TRBJ1-5
clone_size: -

cdr3_nt: TGCAGCGTGCGGGGGGCTATGCACTCCGGGGAGCTGTTTTTT
cdr3_aa: CSVRGAMHSGELFF
d_call: TRBD2
v_call: TRBV29-1
j_call: TRBJ2-2
clone_size: -

cdr3_nt: TGTGCCAGCAGCCAAGACGGGACAGACCAAGAGACCCAGTACTTC
cdr3_aa: CASSQDGTDQETQYF
d_call: TRBD1
v_call: TRBV4-2
j_call: TRBJ2-5
clone_size: -

cdr3_nt: TGTGCCAGCAGTTACTCGACTCCGCCCTCCTACGAGCAGTACTTC
cdr3_aa: CASSYSTPPSYEQYF
d_call: -
v_call: TRBV6-5
j_call: TRBJ2-7
clone_size: -

cdr3_nt: TGTGCCAGCAGCTTAGGTTCCCGCGGTAATCCCTACGAGCAGTACTTC
cdr3_aa: CASSLGSRGNPYEQYF
d_call: -
v_call: TRBV7-2
j_call: TRBJ2-7
clone_size: -

cdr3_nt: TGTGCCAGCAGCCAAGAACACAGCGGGGGGGCCTACGAGCAGTACTTC
cdr3_aa: CASSQEHSGGAYEQYF
d_call: TRBD2
v_call: TRBV4-2
j_call: TRBJ2-7
clone_size: -